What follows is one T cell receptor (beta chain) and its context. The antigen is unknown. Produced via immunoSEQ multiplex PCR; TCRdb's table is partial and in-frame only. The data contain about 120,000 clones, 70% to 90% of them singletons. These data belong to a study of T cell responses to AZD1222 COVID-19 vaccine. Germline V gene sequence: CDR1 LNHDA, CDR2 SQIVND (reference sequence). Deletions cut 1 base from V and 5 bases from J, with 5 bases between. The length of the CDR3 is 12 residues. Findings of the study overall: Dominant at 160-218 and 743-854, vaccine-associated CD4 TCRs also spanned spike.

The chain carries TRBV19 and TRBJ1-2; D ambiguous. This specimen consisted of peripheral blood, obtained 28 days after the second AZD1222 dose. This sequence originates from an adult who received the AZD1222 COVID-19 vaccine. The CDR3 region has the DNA TGTGCCAGTAGTATAGCCCGGTATGGCTACACCTTC. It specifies CASSIARYGYTF.